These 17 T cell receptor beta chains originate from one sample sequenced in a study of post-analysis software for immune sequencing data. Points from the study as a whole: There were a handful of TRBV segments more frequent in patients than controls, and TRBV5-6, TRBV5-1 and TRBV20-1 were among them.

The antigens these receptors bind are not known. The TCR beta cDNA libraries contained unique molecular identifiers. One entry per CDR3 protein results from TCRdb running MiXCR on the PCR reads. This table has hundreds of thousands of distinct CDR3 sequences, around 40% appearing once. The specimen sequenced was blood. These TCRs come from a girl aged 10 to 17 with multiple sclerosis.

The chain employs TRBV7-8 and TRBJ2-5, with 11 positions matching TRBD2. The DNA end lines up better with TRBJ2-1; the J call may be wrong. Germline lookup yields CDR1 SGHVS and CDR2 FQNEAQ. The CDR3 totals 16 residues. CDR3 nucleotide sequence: TGTGCCAGCAGCCGAGGGCATAGCGGGGGGGTTGAGACCCAGTTCTTC. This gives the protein CASSRGHSGGVETQFF.

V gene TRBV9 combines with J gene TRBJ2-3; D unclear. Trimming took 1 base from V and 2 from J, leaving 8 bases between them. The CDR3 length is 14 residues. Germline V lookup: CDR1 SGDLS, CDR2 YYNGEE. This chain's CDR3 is CASSVQDHTDTQYF. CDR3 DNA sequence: TGTGCCAGCAGCGTACAAGATCACACAGATACGCAGTATTTT.

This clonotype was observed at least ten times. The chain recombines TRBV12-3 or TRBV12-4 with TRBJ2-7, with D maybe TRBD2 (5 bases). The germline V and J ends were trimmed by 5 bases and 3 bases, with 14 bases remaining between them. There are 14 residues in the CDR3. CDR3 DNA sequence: TGTGCCAGCAGTCTCTCCTCGGGGAGCTACGAGCAGTACTTC. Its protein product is CASSLSSGSYEQYF.

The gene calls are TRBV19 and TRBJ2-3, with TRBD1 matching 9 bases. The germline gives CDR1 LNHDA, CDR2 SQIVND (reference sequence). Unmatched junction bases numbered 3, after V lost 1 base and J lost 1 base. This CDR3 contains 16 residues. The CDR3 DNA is TGTGCCAGTAGTATAGGCTGGACAGGGGGCACAGATACGCAGTATTTT. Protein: CASSIGWTGGTDTQYF.

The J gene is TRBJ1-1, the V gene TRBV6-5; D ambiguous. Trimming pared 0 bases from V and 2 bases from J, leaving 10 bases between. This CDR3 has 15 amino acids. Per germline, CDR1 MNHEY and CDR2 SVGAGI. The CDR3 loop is CASSYSRALNTEAFF. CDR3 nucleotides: TGTGCCAGCAGTTACTCCCGGGCCTTAAACACTGAAGCTTTCTTT.

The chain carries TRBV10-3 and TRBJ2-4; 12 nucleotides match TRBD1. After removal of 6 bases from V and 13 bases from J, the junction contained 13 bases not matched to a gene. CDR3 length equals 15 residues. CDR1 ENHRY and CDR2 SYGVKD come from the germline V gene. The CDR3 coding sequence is TGTGCCATCAGGCACGAACCCGGGACAGGGGGCGTGCAGTACTTC. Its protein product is CAIRHEPGTGGVQYF.

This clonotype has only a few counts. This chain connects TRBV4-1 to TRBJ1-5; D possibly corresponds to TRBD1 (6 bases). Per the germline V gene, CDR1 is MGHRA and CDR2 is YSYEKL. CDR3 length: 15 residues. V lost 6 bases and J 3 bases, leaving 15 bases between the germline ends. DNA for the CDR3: TGCGCCAGCAGTCTACAGGGCGGGGACAATCAGCCCCAGCATTTT. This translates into CASSLQGGDNQPQHF.

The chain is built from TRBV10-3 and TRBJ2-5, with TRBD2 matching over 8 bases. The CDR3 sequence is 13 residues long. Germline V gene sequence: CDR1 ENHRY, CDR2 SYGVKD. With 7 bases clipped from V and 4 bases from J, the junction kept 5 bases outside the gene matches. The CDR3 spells CAINEREGETQYF. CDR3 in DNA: TGTGCCATCAATGAACGGGAGGGAGAGACCCAGTACTTC.

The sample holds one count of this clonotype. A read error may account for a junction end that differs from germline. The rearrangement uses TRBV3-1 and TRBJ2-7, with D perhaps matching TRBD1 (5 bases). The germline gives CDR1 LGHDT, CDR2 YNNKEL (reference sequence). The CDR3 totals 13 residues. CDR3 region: CAGSQGYLYEQYF. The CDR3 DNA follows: TGTGCCGGCAGCCAGGGCTACCTCTACGAGCAGTACTTC.

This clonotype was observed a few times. The CDR3 coding sequence is TGTGCCAGCAGCTCCGTCGGGACAGGGGCCGAAGAGACCCAGTACTTC. Protein sequence: CASSSVGTGAEETQYF. The chain couples TRBV7-2 to TRBJ2-5; TRBD1 agrees at 10 bases. V shed 4 bases and J 3 bases; nucleotides not matched to a gene: 8. CDR1 is SGHTA, CDR2 FQGNSA, per germline. The CDR3 contains 16 residues. The entire variable domain, with the rest obtained from reference TRBV7-2 and TRBJ2-5, is as follows: GAGVSQSPSNKVTEKGKDVELRCDPISGHTALYWYRQSLGQGLEFLIYFQGNSAPDKSGLPSDRFSAERTGGSVSTLTIQRTQQEDSAVYLCASSSVGTGAEETQYFGPGTRLLVL.

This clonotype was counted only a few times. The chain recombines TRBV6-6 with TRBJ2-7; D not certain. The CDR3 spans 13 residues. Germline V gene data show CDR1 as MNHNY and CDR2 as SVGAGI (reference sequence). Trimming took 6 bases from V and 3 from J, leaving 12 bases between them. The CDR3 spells CASSLLELYEQYF. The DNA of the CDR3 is TGTGCCAGCAGCCTCCTAGAGCTCTACGAGCAGTACTTC.

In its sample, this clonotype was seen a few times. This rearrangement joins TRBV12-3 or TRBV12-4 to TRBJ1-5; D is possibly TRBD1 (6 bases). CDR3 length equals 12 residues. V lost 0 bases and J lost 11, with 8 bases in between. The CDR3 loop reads CASSLAGQTQHF. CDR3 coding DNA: TGTGCCAGCAGTTTAGCCGGACAGACCCAGCATTTT.

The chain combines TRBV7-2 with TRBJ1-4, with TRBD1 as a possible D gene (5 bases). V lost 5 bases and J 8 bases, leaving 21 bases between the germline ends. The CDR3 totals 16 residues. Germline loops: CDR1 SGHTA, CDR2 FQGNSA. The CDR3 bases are TGTGCCAGCAGCCAGCTACCGGGACTGGCTAGAGAAAAACTGTTTTTT. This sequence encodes CASSQLPGLAREKLFF.

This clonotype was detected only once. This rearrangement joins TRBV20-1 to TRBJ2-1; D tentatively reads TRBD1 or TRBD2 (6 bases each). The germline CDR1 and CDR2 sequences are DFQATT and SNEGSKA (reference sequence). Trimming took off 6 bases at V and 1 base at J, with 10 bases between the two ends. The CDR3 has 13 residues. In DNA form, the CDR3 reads TGCAGTGCACAGGGAGGTTCCTACAATGAGCAGTTCTTC. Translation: CSAQGGSYNEQFF.

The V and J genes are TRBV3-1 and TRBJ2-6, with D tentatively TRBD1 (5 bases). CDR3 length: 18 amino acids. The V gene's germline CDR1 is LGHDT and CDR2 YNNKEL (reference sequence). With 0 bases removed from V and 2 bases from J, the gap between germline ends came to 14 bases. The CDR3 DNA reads TGTGCCAGCAGCCAAGAAGATCAGGGAAGCGCTGGGGCCAACGTCCTGACTTTC. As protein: CASSQEDQGSAGANVLTF.

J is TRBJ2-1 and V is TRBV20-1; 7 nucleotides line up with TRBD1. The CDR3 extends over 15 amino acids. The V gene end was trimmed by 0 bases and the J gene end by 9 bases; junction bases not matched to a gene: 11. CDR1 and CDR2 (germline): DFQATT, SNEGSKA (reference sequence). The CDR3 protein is CSARDPRQGVAEQFF. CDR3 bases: TGCAGTGCTAGAGACCCGCGACAGGGTGTGGCTGAGCAGTTCTTC.

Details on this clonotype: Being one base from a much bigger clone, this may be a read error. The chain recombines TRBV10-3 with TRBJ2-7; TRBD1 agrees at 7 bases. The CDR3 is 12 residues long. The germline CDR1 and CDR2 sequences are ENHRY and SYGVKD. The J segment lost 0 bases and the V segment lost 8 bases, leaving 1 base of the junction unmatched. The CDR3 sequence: CAIWDSSYEQYF. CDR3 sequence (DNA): TGTGCCATCTGGGACAGCTCCTACGAGCAGTACTTC.